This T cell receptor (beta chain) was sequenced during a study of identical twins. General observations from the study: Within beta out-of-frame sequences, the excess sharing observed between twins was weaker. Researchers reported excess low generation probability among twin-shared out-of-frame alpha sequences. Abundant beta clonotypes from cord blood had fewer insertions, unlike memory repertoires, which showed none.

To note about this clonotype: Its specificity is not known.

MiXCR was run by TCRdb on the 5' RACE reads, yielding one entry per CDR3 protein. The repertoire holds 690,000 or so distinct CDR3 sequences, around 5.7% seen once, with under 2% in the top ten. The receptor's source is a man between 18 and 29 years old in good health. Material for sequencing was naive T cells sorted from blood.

The CDR3 DNA reads TGTGCCAGCAGTTTTTCTGGGGGGGGGTACTACGAGCAGTACTTC. This codes for CASSFSGGGYYEQYF. The rearrangement uses TRBV27 and TRBJ2-7; 7 bases are shared with TRBD2. Germline V gene data show CDR1 as MNHEY and CDR2 as SMNVEV (reference sequence). Trimming at V came to 3 bases and at J to 3 bases, leaving 8 bases not matched to a gene. This CDR3 comprises 15 residues.